The 32 T cell receptor beta chains below come from one sample, sequenced in a study of blood T cell repertoires in COVID-19 (dated by TCRdb to the early 2020s). Library preparation employed the immunoSEQ multiplex PCR assay. This is the immuneACCESS table as TCRdb keeps it, with only in-frame sequences that have V and J called. A part of the clones is gone; compared with another copy, unresolved V genes explain less than half, and the rest is unexplained. The sample yields approximately 330,000 clones; 87% were counted once. Approximately 9.4% of the sample is taken by the ten largest. The sequenced material came from peripheral blood. The receptors shown here come from a man under 40 with COVID-19, enrolled during active disease.

The CDR3 sequence: CASSLSQGNGYTF. For the CDR3, the DNA is TGTGCCAGCAGCTTATCACAGGGAAATGGCTACACCTTC. The chain joins TRBV7-3 to TRBJ1-2; maybe TRBD1 (6 bases). Between the trimmed V and J ends, which lost 2 bases and 6 bases, there was a span of 10 bases. Per germline, CDR1 SGHTA and CDR2 FQGTGA. The CDR3 totals 13 residues.

The V call is TRBV28, the J call TRBJ1-2; no reliable D call. Trimming cost V 1 base and J 2 bases, with 17 bases left between them. This CDR3 spans 17 amino acids. The germline gives CDR1 MDHEN, CDR2 SYDVKM. CDR3 in DNA: TGTGCCAGCAGTTTATCACTCTCCCTCGGGAAGAACTATGGCTACACCTTC. It is translated as CASSLSLSLGKNYGYTF.

This chain connects TRBV28 to TRBJ1-2, with 9 bases lining up with TRBD1. Germline CDR1 is MDHEN and CDR2 is SYDVKM. This CDR3 comprises 18 residues. J was trimmed by 3 bases and V by 6 bases; bases with no gene match: 17. CDR3 nucleotide sequence: TGTGCCAGCAGCCCCATAGGGTACACAGGGGGCAATTACTATGGCTACACCTTC. It encodes CASSPIGYTGGNYYGYTF.

The gene calls are TRBV7-9 and TRBJ2-5; D is possibly TRBD2 (6 bases). V was shortened by 2 bases and J by 2 bases, with 9 bases between the two germline ends. CDR3 length: 14 residues. Germline CDR1 SEHNR, CDR2 FQNEAQ (reference sequence). DNA for the CDR3: TGTGCCAGCAGCTTAATCCGGGGGCAAGAGACCCAGTACTTC. Translation gives CASSLIRGQETQYF.

V usage is TRBV19 and J usage is TRBJ1-5; 8 bases map to TRBD1. CDR3 length equals 17 residues. Losses at the gene ends were 3 bases for V and 4 bases for J; bases not matched to a gene: 11. CDR1 and CDR2 (germline): LNHDA, SQIVND (reference sequence). For the CDR3, the DNA is TGTGCCAGTAGTATCCCGTTAGGACAGGGTGGGAATCAGCCCCAGCATTTT. This translates into CASSIPLGQGGNQPQHF.

The chain recombines TRBV28 with TRBJ1-5; no clear D. Germline V gives CDR1 MDHEN, CDR2 SYDVKM. The CDR3 contains 11 residues. V was pared by 2 bases and J by 11 bases, with 7 bases between. This CDR3 is CASSLEMAQHF. In nucleotides, the CDR3 is TGTGCCAGCAGTTTAGAGATGGCCCAGCATTTT.

There are many counts of this clone. This chain uses TRBV9 with TRBJ1-6, with TRBD1 matching 9 bases. CDR1 SGDLS and CDR2 YYNGEE come from the germline V gene. The trim removed 4 bases at V and 5 bases at J, leaving 7 bases unmatched. This CDR3 contains 16 residues. The CDR3 sequence: CASSYGQGRDNSPLHF. DNA for the CDR3: TGTGCCAGCAGCTACGGACAGGGGCGTGATAATTCACCCCTCCACTTT.

The DNA of the CDR3 is TGCGCCAGCAGCCCTTCATGGTGGACTGGGAATGAGCAGTTCTTC. This sequence encodes CASSPSWWTGNEQFF. The chain recombines TRBV4-3 with TRBJ2-1, with D perhaps TRBD2 (5 bases). CDR1 LGHNA and CDR2 YSLEER come from the germline V gene. V lost 4 bases, J lost 7 bases, and 17 bases lay in between. The CDR3 runs 15 residues.

J is TRBJ2-5 and V is TRBV5-4; unclear D gene. Trimming removed 2 bases from V and 5 bases from J, with 4 bases in between. The CDR3 sequence is 11 residues long. CDR1 and CDR2 (germline): SGHNT, YYREEE (reference sequence). This chain's CDR3 is CASSFEETQYF. The CDR3 DNA sequence: TGTGCCAGCAGCTTCGAGGAGACCCAGTACTTC. The variable domain in full, completed from reference TRBV5-4 and TRBJ2-5, reads ETGVTQSPTHLIKTRGQQVTLRCSSQSGHNTVSWYQQALGQGPQFIFQYYREEENGRGNFPPRFSGLQFPNYSSELNVNALELDDSALYLCASSFEETQYFGPGTRLLVL.

The genes are TRBV6-6 and TRBJ2-2; maybe TRBD1 (5 bases). This CDR3 has 15 amino acids. Germline V lookup: CDR1 MNHNY, CDR2 SVGAGI (reference sequence). V dropped 2 bases and J dropped 1 base, with 8 bases sitting between them. Written as DNA, the CDR3 is TGTGCCAGCAGTTACGGAAGGGGGAACACCGGGGAGCTGTTTTTT. It encodes CASSYGRGNTGELFF.

The chain combines TRBV5-1 with TRBJ2-1; unclear D gene. Trimming cost V 0 bases and J 3 bases, with 13 bases left between them. There are 16 residues in the CDR3. Germline CDR1 and CDR2: SGHRS and YFSETQ. The CDR3 coding sequence is TGCGCCAGCAGCTTGGATATCGAGACATTCTACAATGAGCAGTTCTTC. It codes for CASSLDIETFYNEQFF.

This rearrangement joins TRBV11-3 to TRBJ2-1; D is possibly TRBD1 (5 bases). The CDR3 loop spans 16 amino acids. Germline V gives CDR1 SGHNT, CDR2 YENEEA. V was clipped by 2 bases and J by 9 bases, with 20 bases between them. In nucleotides, the CDR3 is TGTGCCAGCAGCTTAAAGGTGGGCCTCAATAGGGGTGAGCAGTTCTTC. It yields the protein CASSLKVGLNRGEQFF.

On this clone: In the same sample, other DNA sequences code for this CDR3. This sequence joins TRBV12-3 or TRBV12-4 and TRBJ1-1, with D unresolved. This CDR3 region has 13 residues. The V end was cut by 5 bases, the J end by 0 bases, with 7 bases between. CDR3 loop: CASSRQVNTEAFF. The CDR3 DNA follows: TGTGCCAGCAGTCGCCAGGTGAACACTGAAGCTTTCTTT.

This clone appeared once. The chain couples TRBV28 to TRBJ1-2; D gene ambiguous. V lost 5 bases, J lost 4 bases, and 11 bases lay in between. CDR3 length equals 13 residues. CDR1 and CDR2 (germline): MDHEN, SYDVKM. CDR3 nucleotides: TGTGCCAGCAGTCCCCTTACTGGCTATGGCTACACCTTC. Translation: CASSPLTGYGYTF.

This clone was counted a few times. CDR3 loop: CASSRTLRQGASHFSGNTIYF. The CDR3, as DNA: TGTGCCAGCAGCCGCACCCTAAGGCAGGGGGCGTCCCATTTCTCTGGAAACACCATATATTTT. J is TRBJ1-3 and V is TRBV4-2; 8 nucleotides line up with TRBD1. The CDR3 runs to 21 residues. Germline values: CDR1 LGHNA, CDR2 YNFKEQ. Losses at the gene ends were 4 bases for V and 0 bases for J; bases not matched to a gene: 20.

The rearrangement uses TRBV6-7 and TRBJ1-2; no definite D call. TRBV6-7 is an open reading frame whose function is uncertain. Trimming took off 0 bases at V and 5 bases at J, with 13 bases between the two ends. This CDR3 has 15 residues. The CDR3 protein is CASSYSQTPQYGYTF. CDR3 DNA: TGTGCCAGCAGTTACTCTCAGACTCCCCAGTATGGCTACACCTTC.

The V call is TRBV12-5, the J call TRBJ1-4, with 8 nucleotides matching TRBD1. The V segment lost 6 bases and the J segment 3 bases; nucleotides outside the gene matches: 9. The CDR3 runs 16 residues. CDR1 is LGHNT and CDR2 is FRNRAP in the germline V gene. For the CDR3, the DNA is TGTGCTAGTGGCCCCCCCAGGGGGCGGGCTAATGAAAAACTGTTTTTT. Its translation: CASGPPRGRANEKLFF.

The CDR3 sequence is CASSIIQGGKTEAFF. The CDR3, as DNA: TGTGCCAGCAGTATAATACAGGGGGGAAAAACTGAAGCTTTCTTT. The chain carries TRBV28 and TRBJ1-1; TRBD1 matches 8 bases. Looked up from germline, CDR1 is MDHEN and CDR2 is SYDVKM. V trimming: 5 bases; J trimming: 5 bases; junction bases outside the gene matches: 10. The CDR3 runs to 15 residues.

The chain has TRBV14 and TRBJ2-7; no clear D. Germline loops: CDR1 SGHDN, CDR2 FVKESK. Trimming took off 4 bases at V and 4 bases at J, with 11 bases between the two ends. This CDR3 is built from 13 residues. The CDR3 DNA follows: TGTGCCAGCAGCCCCTCTCCTGTTTACGAGCAGTACTTC. Its translation is CASSPSPVYEQYF.

V usage is TRBV11-2 and J usage is TRBJ2-1; the D gene is possibly TRBD2 (6 bases). The CDR3 is made up of 15 amino acids. CDR1 is SGHAT, CDR2 FQNNGV, per germline. Trimming pared 5 bases from V and 2 bases from J, leaving 13 bases between. CDR3 residues: CASSPRGLTYNEQFF. The CDR3 nucleotides are TGTGCCAGCAGCCCCCGGGGACTTACCTACAATGAGCAGTTCTTC.

The rearrangement uses TRBV2 and TRBJ2-3; D unresolved. V was pared by 8 bases and J by 2 bases, with 17 bases between. Per germline, CDR1 SNHLY and CDR2 FYNNEI. The CDR3 is 15 residues long. For the CDR3, the DNA is TGTGCCAGCGCCGGGTTTAGTAGCCCCACAGATACGCAGTATTTT. This codes for CASAGFSSPTDTQYF.

The rearrangement links TRBV5-6 to TRBJ2-5; 8 nucleotides align to TRBD2. The CDR3 sequence is 13 residues long. Trimming took 4 bases from V and 7 from J; bases not matched to a gene: 6. Per germline, CDR1 SGHDT and CDR2 YYEEEE. Here the CDR3 reads CASSLGLVGTQYF. The CDR3 region has the DNA TGTGCCAGCAGCCTGGGACTAGTAGGGACCCAGTACTTC.

V and J are TRBV15 and TRBJ2-1; D unresolved. This CDR3 has 15 residues. V gave up 4 bases and J gave up 0 bases, with 10 bases separating them. Germline lookup yields CDR1 LNHNV and CDR2 YYDKDF (reference sequence). The CDR3 nucleotides are TGTGCCACCAGCAATACTCGAAGCTCCTACAATGAGCAGTTCTTC. Amino acids: CATSNTRSSYNEQFF.

The chain is built from TRBV24-1 and TRBJ2-1; a weak D match, TRBD2 (6 bases). The ends were cut back, 6 bases at V and 4 bases at J, with 12 bases in the middle. This CDR3 comprises 14 residues. Germline V gene data show CDR1 as KGHDR and CDR2 as SFDVKD. For the CDR3, the DNA is TGTGCCACCAGTCTGGGCGGGGAATACAATGAGCAGTTCTTC. The encoded protein is CATSLGGEYNEQFF.

The chain's CDR3 is CASTRTSGRHEQFF. The DNA of the CDR3 is TGTGCCAGCACGCGGACTAGCGGGAGACATGAGCAGTTCTTC. The chain links TRBV5-4 to TRBJ2-1, with TRBD2 matching over 13 bases. J lost 8 bases, V lost 6 bases, and 5 bases had no gene match. The CDR3 spans 14 residues. Germline CDR1 reads SGHNT; CDR2 reads YYREEE (reference sequence).

This clone was counted many times. This same CDR3 is encoded by further DNA sequences in the sample. This chain uses TRBV7-3 with TRBJ2-1; TRBD1 matches 9 bases. This CDR3 spans 15 amino acids. The J segment lost 0 bases and the V segment lost 5 bases, leaving 2 bases of the junction unmatched. Germline CDR1 reads SGHTA; CDR2 reads FQGTGA. The CDR3 DNA is TGTGCCAGCAGCCTGGACAGGGGCTCCTACAATGAGCAGTTCTTC. Its translation is CASSLDRGSYNEQFF.

The chain joins TRBV7-2 to TRBJ2-3; D might be TRBD2 (6 bases). Between the trimmed V and J ends, which lost 1 base and 5 bases, there was a span of 16 bases. The CDR3 consists of 16 residues. CDR1 and CDR2 (germline): SGHTA, FQGNSA. The CDR3 sequence: CASSLVRLVGGDTQYF. The CDR3, as DNA: TGTGCCAGCAGCTTAGTAAGACTAGTCGGGGGAGATACGCAGTATTTT.

The DNA for the CDR3 is TGCGCCAGCAGTCAAATGATTAGACAGAAGGACAACAATGAGCAGTTCTTC. This translates into CASSQMIRQKDNNEQFF. The V call is TRBV23-1, the J call TRBJ2-1, with TRBD1 as a possible D gene (5 bases). TRBV23-1 counts as an open reading frame of uncertain function. Between the trimmed V and J ends, which lost 2 bases and 5 bases, there was a span of 19 bases. CDR3 size: 17 residues.

This clone turned up a few times. The chain uses TRBV19 and TRBJ2-7; 12 nucleotides line up with TRBD1. There are 15 residues in the CDR3. With 7 bases clipped from V and 6 bases from J, the junction kept 10 bases outside the gene matches. In germline, CDR1 is LNHDA, CDR2 SQIVND (reference sequence). The CDR3 DNA sequence: TGTGCCAGTATCCAACCGGGACAGGGGGCTCGCGAGCAGTACTTC. Amino acid sequence: CASIQPGQGAREQYF.

The rearrangement joins TRBV28 to TRBJ1-1, with 9 bases aligning to TRBD1. V shed 5 bases and J 3 bases; nucleotides not matched to a gene: 10. Germline V gene lookup returns CDR1 MDHEN and CDR2 SYDVKM. The CDR3 length is 16 residues. The DNA of the CDR3 is TGTGCCAGCAGTACTTACAGGGGGCGCAGGGACACTGAAGCTTTCTTT. This gives the protein CASSTYRGRRDTEAFF.

The V gene is TRBV9, the J gene TRBJ2-7; 8 positions match TRBD1. The length of the CDR3 is 14 residues. In germline, CDR1 is SGDLS, CDR2 YYNGEE. The V gene end was trimmed by 3 bases and the J gene end by 2 bases; junction bases not matched to a gene: 4. The CDR3 DNA is TGTGCCAGCAGCGGCCCACAGGGGGCCTACGAGCAGTACTTC. It yields the protein CASSGPQGAYEQYF.

This chain links TRBV12-3 or TRBV12-4 with TRBJ1-6; no clear D. Trimming removed 7 bases at V and 9 bases at J, with 13 bases between. This CDR3 contains 13 residues. In nucleotides, the CDR3 is TGTGCCAGCAAACTGAGACTTGCTTCACCCCTCCACTTT. This codes for CASKLRLASPLHF.